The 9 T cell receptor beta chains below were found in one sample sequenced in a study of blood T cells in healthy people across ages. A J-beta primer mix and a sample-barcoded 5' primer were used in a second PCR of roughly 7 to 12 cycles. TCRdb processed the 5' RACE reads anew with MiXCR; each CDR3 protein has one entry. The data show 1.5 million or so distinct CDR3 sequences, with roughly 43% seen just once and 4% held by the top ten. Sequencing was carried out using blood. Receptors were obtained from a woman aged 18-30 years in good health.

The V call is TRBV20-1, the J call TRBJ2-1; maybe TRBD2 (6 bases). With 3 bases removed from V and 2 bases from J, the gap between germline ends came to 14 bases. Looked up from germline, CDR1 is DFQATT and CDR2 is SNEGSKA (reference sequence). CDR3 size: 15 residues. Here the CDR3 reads CSARGSRGAYNEQFF. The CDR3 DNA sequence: TGCAGTGCTAGGGGCTCTCGCGGGGCCTACAATGAGCAGTTCTTC.

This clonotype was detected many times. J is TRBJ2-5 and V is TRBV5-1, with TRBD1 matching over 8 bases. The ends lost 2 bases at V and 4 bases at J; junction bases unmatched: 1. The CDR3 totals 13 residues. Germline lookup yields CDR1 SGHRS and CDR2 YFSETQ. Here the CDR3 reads CASSFGQGETQYF. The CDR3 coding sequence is TGCGCCAGCAGCTTCGGACAGGGAGAGACCCAGTACTTC.

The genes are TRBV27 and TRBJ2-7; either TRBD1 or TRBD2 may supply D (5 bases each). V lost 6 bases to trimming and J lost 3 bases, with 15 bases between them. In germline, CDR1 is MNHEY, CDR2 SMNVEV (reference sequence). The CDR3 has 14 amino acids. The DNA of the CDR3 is TGTGCCAGCAGACTCTACGGGGCTAACTACGAGCAGTACTTC. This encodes CASRLYGANYEQYF.

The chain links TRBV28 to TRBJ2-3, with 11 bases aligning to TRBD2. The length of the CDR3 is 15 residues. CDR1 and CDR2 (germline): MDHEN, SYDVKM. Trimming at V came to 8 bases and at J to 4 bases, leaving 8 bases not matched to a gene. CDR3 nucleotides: TGTGCCAGCGGTAGCGGGAGGGCCCGGGCAGATACGCAGTATTTT. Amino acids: CASGSGRARADTQYF.

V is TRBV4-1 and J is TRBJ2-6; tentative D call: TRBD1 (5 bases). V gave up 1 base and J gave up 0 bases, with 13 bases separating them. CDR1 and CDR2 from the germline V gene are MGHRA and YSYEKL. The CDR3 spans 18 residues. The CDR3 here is CASSQGGYSNSGANVLTF. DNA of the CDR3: TGCGCCAGCAGCCAAGGGGGCTACTCCAACTCTGGGGCCAACGTCCTGACTTTC.

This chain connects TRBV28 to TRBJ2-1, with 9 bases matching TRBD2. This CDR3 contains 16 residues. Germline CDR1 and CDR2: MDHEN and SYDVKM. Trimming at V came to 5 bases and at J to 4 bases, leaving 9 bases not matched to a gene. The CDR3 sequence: CASSTASGIVYNEQFF. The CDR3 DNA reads TGTGCCAGCAGTACGGCTAGCGGGATAGTGTACAATGAGCAGTTCTTC.

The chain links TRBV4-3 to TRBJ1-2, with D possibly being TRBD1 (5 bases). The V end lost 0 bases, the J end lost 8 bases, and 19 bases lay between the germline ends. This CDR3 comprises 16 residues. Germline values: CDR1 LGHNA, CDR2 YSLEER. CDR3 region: CASSQEGDGILGGYTF. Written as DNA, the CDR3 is TGCGCCAGCAGCCAAGAGGGGGACGGGATCCTGGGGGGCTACACCTTC.

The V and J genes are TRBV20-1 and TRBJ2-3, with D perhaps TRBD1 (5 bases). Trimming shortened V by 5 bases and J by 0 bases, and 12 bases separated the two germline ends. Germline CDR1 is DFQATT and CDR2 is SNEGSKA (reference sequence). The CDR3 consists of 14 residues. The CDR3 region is CSALRGTSTDTQYF. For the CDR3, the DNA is TGCAGTGCTCTAAGGGGAACTAGCACAGATACGCAGTATTTT.

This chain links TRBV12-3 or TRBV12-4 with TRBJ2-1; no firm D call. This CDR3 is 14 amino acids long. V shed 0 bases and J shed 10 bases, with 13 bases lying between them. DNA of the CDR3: TGTGCCAGCAGTTTAGCCGTCTCCTTAAAGGAGCAGTTCTTC. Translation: CASSLAVSLKEQFF.